The 18 T cell receptor beta chains listed next were all sequenced from one sample in a study of blood T cell repertoires in COVID-19. TCRdb's table, derived via immunoSEQ multiplex PCR, lists solely in-frame clones and lacks some. The sample shows about 100,000 clones, 70% to 80% of them seen only once. The sequencing sample was made of peripheral blood. These receptors were obtained from a human donor in a cohort sampled during active COVID-19.

The rearrangement uses TRBV5-1 and TRBJ2-5, with a tentative D call TRBD1 (6 bases). Trimming took 6 bases from V and 4 from J, leaving 13 bases between them. This CDR3 spans 13 amino acids. Germline V CDR1 and CDR2: SGHRS, YFSETQ. Here the CDR3 reads CASTHPGAETQYF. The CDR3 nucleotides read TGCGCCAGCACCCACCCAGGGGCAGAGACCCAGTACTTC.

The chain couples TRBV19 to TRBJ2-2, with 9 bases lining up with TRBD2. Germline-derived CDR1 and CDR2 are LNHDA and SQIVND (reference sequence). CDR3 length: 16 amino acids. The ends lost 6 bases at V and 4 bases at J; junction bases unmatched: 9. CDR3 nucleotide sequence: TGTGCCAGTAGCTACGCTGGCGGGAGGGGCACCGGGGAGCTGTTTTTT. Its translation: CASSYAGGRGTGELFF.

This chain joins TRBV7-2 and TRBJ1-4; possible D gene TRBD1, 5 bases. Germline CDR1 reads SGHTA; CDR2 reads FQGNSA. This CDR3 region has 14 residues. Trimming cost V 5 bases and J 6 bases, with 13 bases left between them. The CDR3 reads CASSRGSSDEKLFF. In nucleotides, the CDR3 is TGTGCCAGCAGCCGGGGGTCGAGCGATGAAAAACTGTTTTTT.

This clone was counted once. The genes are TRBV7-9 and TRBJ1-2, with 9 nucleotides matching TRBD1. The CDR3 has 13 residues. The V gene end was trimmed by 5 bases and the J gene end by 8 bases; junction bases not matched to a gene: 6. CDR1 is SEHNR and CDR2 is FQNEAQ in the germline V gene (reference sequence). Written as DNA, the CDR3 is TGTGCCAGCAGCCTGGGACAGGGAAACGGCTACACCTTC. Protein sequence: CASSLGQGNGYTF.

This chain links TRBV9 with TRBJ2-1; 9 bases align to TRBD1. V was clipped by 0 bases and J by 9 bases; unmatched bases: 10. This CDR3 has 16 amino acids. The germline V gene has CDR1 SGDLS and CDR2 YYNGEE. The CDR3 is CASSVETGGVFSEQFF. CDR3 bases: TGTGCCAGCAGCGTAGAGACAGGGGGTGTTTTCAGTGAGCAGTTCTTC.

The chain couples TRBV5-1 to TRBJ2-1; maybe TRBD2 (5 bases). The ends were cut back, 0 bases at V and 3 bases at J, with 7 bases in the middle. Germline CDR1 and CDR2: SGHRS and YFSETQ. This CDR3 is built from 14 residues. DNA of the CDR3: TGCGCCAGCAGCTTGGACGGGGACTACAATGAGCAGTTCTTC. Its translation: CASSLDGDYNEQFF.

For the CDR3, the DNA is TGTGCCAGCAGCTTGGACCGGGAGGGCGACCCCGGTACTAATGAAAAACTGTTTTTT. Translated: CASSLDREGDPGTNEKLFF. This chain uses TRBV5-6 with TRBJ1-4; D unresolved. Trimming stripped 0 bases from V and 2 bases from J, with 20 bases between. In germline, CDR1 is SGHDT, CDR2 YYEEEE. The CDR3 is made up of 19 amino acids. The whole variable domain, remainder taken from reference TRBV5-6 and TRBJ1-4, is DAGVTQSPTHLIKTRGQQVTLRCSPKSGHDTVSWYQQALGQGPQFIFQYYEEEERQRGNFPDRFSGHQFPNYSSELNVNALLLGDSALYLCASSLDREGDPGTNEKLFFGSGTQLSVL.

The chain uses TRBV7-8 and TRBJ2-3, with TRBD2 identical over 12 bases. The V segment lost 5 bases and the J segment 4 bases; nucleotides outside the gene matches: 4. Germline V lookup: CDR1 SGHVS, CDR2 FQNEAQ. The CDR3 is made up of 15 amino acids. CDR3 loop: CASSRRLAGADTQYF. The CDR3 DNA reads as TGTGCCAGCAGCCGACGACTAGCGGGAGCAGATACGCAGTATTTT.

The chain is built from TRBV11-2 and TRBJ2-7; D possibly corresponds to TRBD2 (6 bases). The CDR3 spans 16 residues. V shed 5 bases and J shed 0 bases, with 17 bases lying between them. The germline V gene encodes CDR1 SGHAT and CDR2 FQNNGV. CDR3 DNA: TGTGCCAGCAGCCATGCCCGGGGGTCTTACTCCTACGAGCAGTACTTC. Protein: CASSHARGSYSYEQYF.

The rearrangement uses TRBV4-2 and TRBJ1-4; D is perhaps TRBD1 (6 bases). Germline V lookup: CDR1 LGHNA, CDR2 YNFKEQ. Trimming cost V 4 bases and J 7 bases, with 22 bases left between them. This CDR3 has 17 amino acids. CDR3 in DNA: TGTGCCAGCAGCCCCTCCGGGGGGCCGGCGGGTAGTGAAAAACTGTTTTTT. Translation: CASSPSGGPAGSEKLFF.

The chain couples TRBV5-1 to TRBJ1-2, with D perhaps matching TRBD1 (5 bases). The CDR3 is made up of 14 amino acids. V gave up 2 bases and J gave up 6 bases, with 14 bases separating them. CDR1 is SGHRS and CDR2 is YFSETQ in the germline V gene. This chain's CDR3 is CASSLTGTEDGYTF. CDR3 DNA: TGCGCCAGCAGCTTAACCGGGACTGAGGATGGCTACACCTTC. The entire variable domain, with the rest obtained from reference TRBV5-1 and TRBJ1-2, is as follows: KAGVTQTPRYLIKTRGQQVTLSCSPISGHRSVSWYQQTPGQGLQFLFEYFSETQRNKGNFPGRFSGRQFSNSRSEMNVSTLELGDSALYLCASSLTGTEDGYTFGSGTRLTVV.

The CDR3 nucleotides read TGTGCCAGCAGTAGATTGCCACAGGGGGCGGTTGGCTACACCTTC. Its translation is CASSRLPQGAVGYTF. The V gene is TRBV27, the J gene TRBJ1-2, with TRBD1 matching over 9 bases. The length of the CDR3 is 15 residues. The junction had 11 bases not matched to a gene; V was cut back by 5 bases and J by 7 bases. In germline, CDR1 is MNHEY, CDR2 SMNVEV (reference sequence).

This chain links TRBV7-2 with TRBJ1-1; TRBD1 is a possible D gene (5 bases). The germline V gene has CDR1 SGHTA and CDR2 FQGNSA. The length of the CDR3 is 14 residues. Trimming left V 3 bases short and J 4 bases short, with 12 bases between. The CDR3 sequence is CASSFRGSGTEAFF. CDR3 bases: TGTGCCAGCAGCTTTAGGGGTTCGGGCACTGAAGCTTTCTTT.

V gene TRBV5-1 combines with J gene TRBJ2-5, with 9 positions matching TRBD2. Looked up from germline, CDR1 is SGHRS and CDR2 is YFSETQ. The CDR3 has 16 amino acids. V gave up 4 bases and J gave up 2 bases; unmatched junction bases: 9. In DNA form, the CDR3 reads TGCGCCAGCAGCCCAGACGGTAGCGGGGGACAAGAGACCCAGTACTTC. The encoded protein is CASSPDGSGGQETQYF.

This rearrangement joins TRBV7-2 to TRBJ2-3, with D perhaps matching TRBD2 (6 bases). V lost 1 base, J lost 3 bases, and 14 bases lay in between. Germline CDR1 reads SGHTA; CDR2 reads FQGNSA. The length of the CDR3 is 16 residues. In DNA form, the CDR3 reads TGTGCCAGCAGCTTAGTATACGGGAGTGGTACAGATACGCAGTATTTT. It codes for CASSLVYGSGTDTQYF.

The chain combines TRBV18 with TRBJ1-4, with 7 bases identical to TRBD1. Germline CDR1 is KGHSH and CDR2 is LQKENI. The J segment lost 3 bases and the V segment lost 5 bases, leaving 6 bases of the junction unmatched. The CDR3 consists of 15 residues. CDR3 DNA: TGTGCCAGCTCAAGCGACAGGGCAGCTAATGAAAAACTGTTTTTT. This sequence encodes CASSSDRAANEKLFF. The full variable domain, rest sourced from reference TRBV18 and TRBJ1-4, is NAGVMQNPRHLVRRRGQEARLRCSPMKGHSHVYWYRQLPEEGLKFMVYLQKENIIDESGMPKERFSAEFPKEGPSILRIQQVVRGDSAAYFCASSSDRAANEKLFFGSGTQLSVL.

Note on this clone: Other DNA sequences in the same sample also yield this CDR3. The V gene is TRBV7-9, the J gene TRBJ1-4, with 9 bases aligning to TRBD1. CDR1 is SEHNR, CDR2 FQNEAQ, per germline (reference sequence). V trimming: 1 base; J trimming: 7 bases; junction bases outside the gene matches: 1. The CDR3 runs 14 residues. The CDR3 region has the DNA TGTGCCAGCAGCTTAGGACAGGGGGGTGAAAAACTGTTTTTT. This gives the protein CASSLGQGGEKLFF.

This clone was seen just once. The V call is TRBV7-8, the J call TRBJ1-2; D is possibly TRBD1 (6 bases). CDR1 is SGHVS and CDR2 is FQNEAQ in the germline V gene. The CDR3 sequence is 14 residues long. The V end was cut by 1 base, the J end by 2 bases, with 8 bases between. The CDR3 reads CASSLGGTNYGYTF. DNA of the CDR3: TGTGCCAGCAGCTTAGGTGGGACAAACTATGGCTACACCTTC.